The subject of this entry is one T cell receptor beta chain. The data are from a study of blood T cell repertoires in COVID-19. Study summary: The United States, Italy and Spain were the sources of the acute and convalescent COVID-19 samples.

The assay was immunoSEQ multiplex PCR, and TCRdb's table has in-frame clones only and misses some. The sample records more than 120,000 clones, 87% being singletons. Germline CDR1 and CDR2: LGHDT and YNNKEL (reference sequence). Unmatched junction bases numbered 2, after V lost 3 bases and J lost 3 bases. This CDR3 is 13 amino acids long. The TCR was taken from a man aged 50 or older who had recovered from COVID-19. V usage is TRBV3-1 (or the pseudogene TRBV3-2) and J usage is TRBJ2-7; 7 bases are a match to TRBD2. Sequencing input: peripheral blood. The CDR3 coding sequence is TGTGCCAGCAGCCAGGGCGGGGGCTACGAGCAGTACTTC. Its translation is CASSQGGGYEQYF.